The next 5 T cell receptor beta chains were all read from a single sample in a study of blood T cell repertoires in COVID-19. Profiled with immunoSEQ multiplex PCR; TCRdb holds only in-frame clones, not every one. The repertoire has tens of thousands of clones, more than 85% of them found once; the top ten carry roughly 6.5%. The specimen was peripheral blood. The origin of the receptors is a man in his forties or fifties with active COVID-19.

The chain combines TRBV18 with TRBJ2-2; TRBD1 is a possible D gene (6 bases). V lost 3 bases, J lost 1 base, and 6 bases lay in between. Germline assignment: CDR1 KGHSH and CDR2 LQKENI. This CDR3 has 14 residues. CDR3: CASSPGQNTGELFF. The CDR3 DNA sequence: TGTGCCAGCTCACCGGGACAGAACACCGGGGAGCTGTTTTTT.

This rearrangement joins TRBV5-1 to TRBJ1-1; maybe TRBD1 (6 bases). V was trimmed by 4 bases and J by 1 base, leaving 11 bases between them. This CDR3 is built from 14 residues. The V gene's germline CDR1 is SGHRS and CDR2 YFSETQ. The CDR3 DNA reads as TGCGCCAGCAGCCCGGGACACCAGAACACTGAAGCTTTCTTT. This codes for CASSPGHQNTEAFF.

The chain uses TRBV18 and TRBJ1-6; the match to TRBD1 covers 10 bases. Germline V gives CDR1 KGHSH, CDR2 LQKENI. This CDR3 contains 14 residues. The trim removed 4 bases at V and 7 bases at J, leaving 1 base unmatched. The CDR3 reads CASSLDRGNSPLHF. DNA for the CDR3: TGTGCCAGCTCACTGGACAGGGGGAATTCACCCCTCCACTTT.

The V and J genes are TRBV9 and TRBJ2-1; 14 bases fit TRBD2. The germline V gene has CDR1 SGDLS and CDR2 YYNGEE. Trimming at V came to 3 bases and at J to 3 bases, leaving 2 bases not matched to a gene. The CDR3 contains 16 residues. The CDR3 spells CASSAGLAGGYNEQFF. The DNA of the CDR3 is TGTGCCAGCAGCGCAGGACTAGCGGGGGGCTACAATGAGCAGTTCTTC. The full variable domain, in which reference TRBV9 and TRBJ2-1 provide the parts outside the CDR3, is DSGVTQTPKHLITATGQRVTLRCSPRSGDLSVYWYQQSLDQGLQFLIQYYNGEERAKGNILERFSAQQFPDLHSELNLSSLELGDSALYFCASSAGLAGGYNEQFFGPGTRLTVL.

The gene calls are TRBV3-1 (or the pseudogene TRBV3-2) and TRBJ2-3; 14 nucleotides agree with TRBD2. Per the germline V gene, CDR1 is LGHDT and CDR2 is YNNKEL (reference sequence). The CDR3 sequence is 16 residues long. After removal of 6 bases from V and 6 bases from J, the junction contained 8 bases not matched to a gene. CDR3 coding DNA: TGTGCCAGCAGTCCCGGGACTAGCGGGAGTCCCGATACGCAGTATTTT. Amino acid sequence: CASSPGTSGSPDTQYF.